This T cell receptor (beta chain) was obtained from a study of cytomegalovirus exposure and HLA in healthy donors. The ends lost 8 bases at V and 0 bases at J; junction bases unmatched: 3. CDR1 and CDR2 from the germline V gene are LNHDA and SQIVND (reference sequence). The CDR3 is 14 amino acids. Study observations and caveats: 87-base-pair reads could not separate some V segments, including TRBV6-2 and TRBV6-3. A prior analysis recorded that most TCR beta V segments were productive about 87% or about 30% of the time. Analyzed later, most CMV-associated TCR beta chains appeared HLA-restricted. For cytomegalovirus status, the classifier reportedly gave diagnoses with high specificity and sensitivity.

Note on this clone: Its antigen is currently unknown.

With 60 Vbeta and 13 Jbeta primers, the PCR was carried out. Profiled with immunoSEQ multiplex PCR; TCRdb holds only in-frame clones, not every one. Of about 110,000 clones listed, 70% to 80% are singletons. The chain carries TRBV19 and TRBJ2-1; 8 bases align to TRBD2. This clonotype was obtained from a female donor in good health and CMV-seropositive. Sequencing was performed on PBMCs. The CDR3 nucleotides read TGTGCCAGTGTGGCGGGGGGCTCCTACAATGAGCAGTTCTTC. This codes for CASVAGGSYNEQFF.